Given below is one T cell receptor (beta chain) in context. The antigen it recognizes is unknown. No qualities accompany the bases; no much larger clone lies one base away. Library creation used the immunoSEQ multiplex PCR assay. For the multiplex PCR, a mixture combining 60 forward primers for TCR Vbeta segments and 13 reverse primers for TCR Jbeta segments was used. The CDR3 region of rearranged TCR beta genes was amplified from genomic DNA with a multiplex PCR assay. On the Illumina HiSeq System, the amplified TCR beta libraries were sequenced as 87-base-pair reads. The paper's data handling went like this. A later analysis tallied 75 million to 85 million unique TCR beta chains across the roughly 610 repertoires, and around 10 million of those chains were shared by two or more donors. To remove PCR and sequencing errors, raw reads were error-corrected and collapsed into unique sequences using a nearest-neighbor algorithm that merged closely related sequences. V, D and J gene segments were assigned by aligning CDR3 sequences to IMGT reference sequences. For a sequence to be retained, a match of at least six nucleotides was required to both a V gene segment and a J gene segment. Rearrangements were called productive when the CDR3 lacked stop codons and stayed in frame with V and J; all others were non-productive. Following IMGT convention, CDR3 was defined as the stretch from the second conserved V-encoded cysteine up to the conserved J-encoded phenylalanine. The earlier analysis of roughly 590 of the donors excluded sequences that lacked an unambiguous match to a single V gene segment. In an earlier analysis of several hundred of the donors, V segments were called functional above 56.7% productive rearrangements and were called segregating when the between-donor standard deviation exceeded 5%. To diagnose cytomegalovirus status from the catalog of TCR beta chain sequences, a statistical classification framework was built. A later analysis assigned V and J genes by comparing TCR nucleotide sequences with IMGT/GENE-DB human TR gene sequences. A later analysis assigned CDR3 sequences and most-parsimonious VDJ recombination scenarios with the TCRdist pipeline. In a later analysis, every TCR beta chain was defined by the combination of its CDR3 amino acid sequence and its V-gene family, and reads without a unique V-gene family were dropped. In a later analysis, fewer than 600 highly shared, low-generation-probability nucleotide sequences were removed to address suspected cross-contamination and a sequencing artifact. In a later analysis, a clonal expansion index for each public chain was calculated from normalized within-repertoire ranks of inferred template counts. In a later analysis, generation probabilities were computed using a VDJ recombination model fitted to out-of-frame rearrangements, and the results were checked against IGoR. A later analysis scored TCR-TCR, TCR-HLA and TCR-CMV co-occurrence with hypergeometric tests, applying a repertoire-size bias correction to TCR pairs. To estimate false discovery rates, a later analysis permuted the HLA or CMV assignments 20 times. In a later analysis, co-occurring TCRs were grouped with DBSCAN, and TCRdist sequence similarity was added when clustering was performed within HLA-allele-positive subsets. Repertoires with fewer than 30,000 or more than 120,000 public chains, plus five repertoires with anomalous nucleotide sharing, were excluded from co-occurrence clustering. TCRdb mirrors the immuneACCESS table, restricted to in-frame sequences. Some clones are absent from its copies; in checked studies, under half trace to an unresolved V gene, and the reason for the others is unknown. V, J and clone size reflect that table, while D and trimming were determined from the DNA. The table for this sample lists 150,000 to 200,000 clones; under 80% of them were counted only once. About 1.4% of the sample is held by the ten biggest clonotypes.

This record belongs to a study of cytomegalovirus exposure and HLA in healthy donors (TCRdb year 2017). About the full investigation: According to an earlier analysis of several hundred of the donors, 150 million to 200 million T cells yielded 90 million to 140 million unique TCR beta sequences and approximately 280 Gb of sequence data. Approximately 300 gigabases of sequencing data and approximately 91 million unique TCR sequences made up an early release that covered under 750 HLA-typed donors. High-throughput TCR immunosequencing, statistical association of individual TCRs with disease status, and machine learning were combined to predict cytomegalovirus infection status. In a later genetic analysis, genome-wide SNP genotypes for about three fifths of the 666 donors were used, and that subset was treated as a discovery cohort. Using immunosequencing, the study profiled T cell repertoires from 666 subjects and related those repertoires to cytomegalovirus serostatus. The study aimed to test whether signatures of past pathogen exposure could be identified by cataloging public T cell receptors. Donor age, sex, ethnicity and CMV serostatus were collected together with the repertoire data. Besides the first cohort of hundreds of subjects, a separate validation cohort made up of 120 different subjects was used. Of the 300 to 500 genotyped donors, approximately 81% were placed in the genetic ancestry cluster associated with self-reported Caucasian donors. In a later analysis, previously published TCR beta repertoires from more than 500 donors were re-analyzed and high-resolution HLA genotyping was added so that TCR occurrence patterns could be studied. Rather than drawing on any new phenotypic data, the later analysis identified candidate immune exposures from TCR beta sequences and the way those sequences occurred across donors. Typing coverage differed by locus: A, B, C, DRB1 and DQB1 were typed in roughly 620-630 donors, DQA1 in 522, DPA1 in around 610, and DPB1 in 472. Because of strong linkage in the cohort, roughly five DR-DQ haplotypes were treated as single units for association and clustering. Every discovery cohort repertoire had been produced on one sequencing platform. In an earlier analysis of roughly 540 of the donors, high-throughput TCR beta sequencing was used to judge whether each TCR beta V gene segment behaved as functional or pseudogenic. On average, over 200,000 unique TCR beta nucleotide sequences were sequenced per donor among 300 to 500 genotyped donors of the cohort, with roughly 18% of those sequences being non-productive. HLA typing covered class I and class II loci at four-digit resolution.

The germline V gene (reference sequence) provides CDR1 SEHNR and CDR2 FQNEAQ. V loses 7 bases of germline sequence and J loses 1 base, and the interval between the two ends is 13 bases. Including the terminal cysteine and phenylalanine, the CDR3 comprises 14 residues. Only CDR3 DNA remains: 42 bases, in frame from the first base. In total, 500 to 700 healthy bone marrow donors made up the cohort. All cohort members were sampled while nominally healthy, although unrecorded immune exposures were likely present. The donor was CMV seronegative and was included in the group of over 300 seronegative cohort members. Every donor gave a peripheral blood sample, and the peripheral blood mononuclear cells from that sample were used for TCR beta sequencing. Genomic DNA extraction from the blood cell samples was performed with the Qiagen DNeasy Blood Extraction Kit. What the work shows at the level of the full study, not this receptor alone: A later analysis found that HLA-associated TCR beta chains were more clonally expanded and had lower generation probabilities than equally common non-associated chains. Only TCR beta chains were sequenced in this cohort, and the absence of alpha or paired-chain data limited detectable features. Linkage disequilibrium might explain the correlated functional status among segregating V segments, but an unknown experimental factor could not be ruled out. The only immune exposure information available for the cohort was CMV serostatus. A later analysis found that most CMV-associated TCR beta chains appeared HLA-restricted, with HLA associations seemingly driven largely by CMV exposure. According to a later analysis, TCR association rates differed among HLA loci, with DRB1 alleles showing the most associated TCRs and HLA-C alleles showing the fewest. Three of the identified cytomegalovirus-associated TCR beta chains were confirmed in vitro to be specific for cytomegalovirus antigens. V-gene and J-gene trimming of TCR beta chains was associated with a missense DCLRE1C variant in a later genetic analysis, and the association was replicated in an independent cohort. In the study, about 150 TCR beta chains were listed as associated with cytomegalovirus. In a later genetic analysis, fewer N-insertions in productive TCRs were reported among donors in an Asian-associated ancestry cluster than the roughly 700-donor mean. The classifier was reported to diagnose cytomegalovirus status with high specificity and sensitivity in both the original and validation cohorts. Assigning TCR associations to individual alleles was difficult when HLA alleles, especially DR and DQ, strongly co-occurred. The authors suggested that the approach could potentially be extended to other disease states and immunological phenotypes. A cluster of highly shared sequence variants was judged likely to be a technical artifact of the sequencing pipeline. A further reported finding was that TCR beta sequences accurately predicted the HLA-A and HLA-B alleles for most subjects in the first cohort. HLA typing was unavailable for some donors at each locus, so association tests used only the typed subset. Sequencing depth was assumed to be roughly uniform across donors in the presence/absence analyses, though that assumption may not hold. A later analysis associated about 18,000 TCR beta sequences with specific HLA alleles at a false discovery rate of 0.05. Several of the top co-occurrence clusters appeared to be linked to parvovirus B19, influenza, CMV and Epstein-Barr virus, according to a later analysis. Some IMGT-functional V segments, including TRBV6-2 and TRBV6-3, could not be distinguished by the 87-base-pair reads and were therefore excluded. Because counts were too low, around 17 rarely observed V segments, including chromosome 9 orphons, were left out of the earlier analysis of a few hundred of the donors. While some public TCRs were present in many individuals, most TCR sequences turned up only very rarely across donors. In an earlier analysis of about 550 of the donors, most TCR beta V segments were observed in productive rearrangements about 87% or about 30% of the time, broadly matching IMGT annotations.

The sequenced material came from PBMCs. The V gene is TRBV7-9 and the J gene is TRBJ1-1; no D gene is confidently identified. This receptor was obtained from a young woman in good health and CMV-seronegative. The CDR3 in this case is CASTLSGGNTEAFF. The nucleotide sequence reads as follows: TGTGCCAGCACCTTGTCCGGTGGGAACACTGAAGCTTTCTTT.